Listed below are T cell receptor beta chains from one sample, sequenced in a study of beta chain features in type 1 diabetes. Assay: immunoSEQ multiplex PCR; the TCRdb copy retains only in-frame clones and omits some. The sample records 350,000 to 450,000 clones, approximately 15% being singletons. The sequenced sample consisted of naive CD4+ T cells from blood. These receptors all come from a man aged 25-40 years in good health. Both conserved end residues are part of each CDR3. The order of the fields is clone size, D gene, V gene, J gene, CDR3 DNA, CDR3 protein. D genes are given only for firm matches. Rows may omit the clone size; those that give it use once, few, many or a size class.

>many|-|TRBV29-1|TRBJ2-4
TGCAGCGTTGCCCTGGGCCCGAAAAACATTCAGTACTTC
CSVALGPKNIQYF
>few|-|TRBV5-1|TRBJ1-1
TGCGCCAGCAGCTCAGGACCCGGCGAAAACACTGAAGCTTTCTTT
CASSSGPGENTEAFF
>-|TRBD2|TRBV4-2|TRBJ2-3
TGTGCCAGCAGCCAACTAGCGGACACAGATACGCAGTATTTT
CASSQLADTDTQYF
>-|-|TRBV30|TRBJ1-2
TGTGCCTGGAGATCTTTTGGGCTTGACGGCTACACCTTC
CAWRSFGLDGYTF
>-|TRBD1|TRBV15|TRBJ1-1
TGTGCCACCAGCAGAGATCTGACAGGGTGGACTGAAGCTTTCTTT
CATSRDLTGWTEAFF
>-|-|TRBV6-5|TRBJ2-5
TGTGCCAGCAGTTCCAGGGCTTCGGGGACCCAGTACTTC
CASSSRASGTQYF
>-|-|TRBV2|TRBJ1-5
TGTGCCAGCAGCGTGAATCAGCCCCAGCATTTT
CASSVNQPQHF
>few|-|TRBV15|TRBJ2-1
TGTGCCACCAGCAGAGGACAAGATTACAATGAGCAGTTCTTC
CATSRGQDYNEQFF
>few|TRBD1|TRBV10-3|TRBJ2-7
TGTGCCATCAGCACTAGACAGGGCTACGAGCAGTACTTC
CAISTRQGYEQYF
>-|-|TRBV11-2|TRBJ2-7
TGTGCCAGCAGCTTAGTGACGGGACAGCGGGGATCTTACGAGCAGTACTTC
CASSLVTGQRGSYEQYF
>-|-|TRBV15|TRBJ1-2
TGTGCCACCAGCAGAGGTAGTGGGTATGGCTACACCTTC
CATSRGSGYGYTF
>-|-|TRBV10-3|TRBJ2-1
TGTGCCCTCCGGGCCTCCCACGGGGCCTACAATGAGCAGTTCTTC
CALRASHGAYNEQFF
>-|-|TRBV4-3|TRBJ1-2
TGCGCCAGCAGCCAAGGATCAGTTCCCGCTAACTATGGCTACACCTTC
CASSQGSVPANYGYTF
>-|-|TRBV4-3|TRBJ1-6
TGCGCCAGCATCTGGGCGGGGGAAATCTATAATTCACCCCTCCACTTT
CASIWAGEIYNSPLHF
>few|-|TRBV29-1|TRBJ1-1
TGCAGCGTTGAACAGGGAAAAGCTTTCTTT
CSVEQGKAFF
>-|-|TRBV4-1|TRBJ2-2
TGCGCCAGCAGCCAACCCCGGACAGTGACCGGGGAGCTGTTTTTT
CASSQPRTVTGELFF
>-|TRBD2|TRBV18|TRBJ2-7
TGTGCCAGCTCACCGGGACTAGCGGACGAGCAGTACTTC
CASSPGLADEQYF
>-|-|TRBV6-6|TRBJ2-7
TGTGCCAGCAGTCCCGGCCTGGGGACGGGGAGCCACGAGCAGTACTTC
CASSPGLGTGSHEQYF